The 11 T cell receptor beta chains presented below share a single source sample, sequenced in a study of OX40 agonist ivuxolimab in advanced cancers. The assay was immunoSEQ multiplex PCR, and TCRdb's table has in-frame clones only and misses some. The sample gives 30,000 or so clones, 79% of which show up once; roughly 15% is in the top ten. The sample here was CD4+ or CD8+ T cells sorted from blood, taken in a trial of the OX40 agonist ivuxolimab. These TCRs come from an adult with an advanced solid tumor such as melanoma, head and neck, liver or kidney cancer.

The chain joins TRBV4-1 to TRBJ2-3, with TRBD2 matching over 7 bases. V dropped 0 bases and J dropped 6; count of bases not matched to a gene: 3. Germline CDR1 and CDR2: MGHRA and YSYEKL. CDR3 length: 14 amino acids. As DNA, the CDR3 is TGCGCCAGCAGCCAAGAGGGGAGGGGCGATACGCAGTATTTT. This gives the protein CASSQEGRGDTQYF.

The CDR3 DNA reads as TGTGCCAGCTCACCGAGGAGGGCGCAAGGAAACAATGAGCAGTTCTTC. Residues: CASSPRRAQGNNEQFF. This sequence joins TRBV18 and TRBJ2-1; TRBD2 is a possible D gene (6 bases). V shed 3 bases and J shed 5 bases, with 17 bases lying between them. This CDR3 spans 16 amino acids. Germline-derived CDR1 and CDR2 are KGHSH and LQKENI. The whole variable domain, filled in from reference TRBV18 and TRBJ2-1, reads NAGVMQNPRHLVRRRGQEARLRCSPMKGHSHVYWYRQLPEEGLKFMVYLQKENIIDESGMPKERFSAEFPKEGPSILRIQQVVRGDSAAYFCASSPRRAQGNNEQFFGPGTRLTVL.

This clone was found once. Only one base separates this from a far larger clonotype, so it likely reflects a read error. The chain carries TRBV7-9 and TRBJ1-2; D is unresolved. CDR3 size: 14 residues. Germline CDR1 SEHNR, CDR2 FQNEAQ (reference sequence). CDR3 sequence (DNA): TGTGCCAGCAGCTTAACATATCCTAACTATGGCTACATCTTC. Encoded protein: CASSLTYPNYGYIF.

Only one count was recorded for this clone. The chain employs TRBV6-5 and TRBJ2-1; TRBD1 or TRBD2 may be the D gene (6 bases each). Germline assignment: CDR1 MNHEY and CDR2 SVGAGI. The CDR3 sequence is 14 residues long. Deletions cut 6 bases from V and 5 bases from J, with 14 bases between. The CDR3 bases are TGTGCCAGCAGCGCGGTTGGGGGGCACAATGAGCAGTTCTTC. Its translation is CASSAVGGHNEQFF.

The genes are TRBV19 and TRBJ1-4; D remains ambiguous. The V end was cut by 3 bases, the J end by 8 bases, with 16 bases between. This CDR3 contains 15 residues. Germline V gene data show CDR1 as LNHDA and CDR2 as SQIVND (reference sequence). The DNA of the CDR3 is TGTGCCAGTAGTATTGGGTCCGCGGGTCCCGAAAAACTGTTTTTT. It translates to CASSIGSAGPEKLFF.

As concerns this clone: An end of the junction does not agree with germline; a read error may underlie this. The chain links TRBV6-1 to TRBJ1-1; 7 nucleotides match TRBD1. The CDR3 spans 12 residues. Germline V lookup: CDR1 MNHNS, CDR2 SASEGT. CDR3 sequence (DNA): TGTGCCAGCAGTTCCCCTAGGGACAGCCATGTCTTT. This translates into CASSSPRDSHVF.

The chain carries TRBV2 and TRBJ1-5; D may be TRBD1 (6 bases). V gave up 0 bases and J gave up 9 bases, with 12 bases separating them. The germline gives CDR1 SNHLY, CDR2 FYNNEI. This CDR3 region has 14 residues. CDR3 coding DNA: TGTGCCAGCAGTGAAGCGAGGGGGAAAGCGCCCCAGCATTTT. Its translation: CASSEARGKAPQHF.

The V and J genes are TRBV5-6 and TRBJ1-4, with 7 bases fitting TRBD1. Germline V gene lookup returns CDR1 SGHDT and CDR2 YYEEEE. V was clipped by 4 bases and J by 5 bases; unmatched bases: 8. This CDR3 has 15 amino acids. In DNA form, the CDR3 reads TGTGCCAGCAGCCAACCGGGACAGATAAATGAAAAACTGTTTTTT. It specifies CASSQPGQINEKLFF.

This chain joins TRBV6-1 and TRBJ1-1, with 10 bases that match TRBD1. The CDR3 extends over 15 amino acids. CDR1 MNHNS and CDR2 SASEGT come from the germline V gene. The trim removed 6 bases at V and 0 bases at J, leaving 4 bases unmatched. CDR3 nucleotides: TGTGCCAGCAGGAGGGACAGGGGAATGAACACTGAAGCTTTCTTT. Its translation is CASRRDRGMNTEAFF.

This clone was recorded once. The chain combines TRBV29-1 with TRBJ1-2, with unresolved D. This CDR3 contains 14 residues. The V gene's germline CDR1 is SQVTM and CDR2 ANQGSEA. V lost 6 bases and J 1 base, leaving 15 bases between the germline ends. CDR3 in amino acids: CSVDKQILNYGYTF. In nucleotides, the CDR3 is TGCAGCGTAGATAAACAGATTCTTAACTATGGCTACACCTTC.

This chain links TRBV9 with TRBJ2-5, with TRBD2 identical over 12 bases. J lost 3 bases, V lost 3 bases, and 6 bases had no gene match. The CDR3 sequence is 16 residues long. Looked up from germline, CDR1 is SGDLS and CDR2 is YYNGEE. The CDR3 here is CASSGSSGGVKETQYF. In DNA, the CDR3 is TGTGCCAGCAGCGGATCTAGCGGGGGGGTAAAAGAGACCCAGTACTTC.